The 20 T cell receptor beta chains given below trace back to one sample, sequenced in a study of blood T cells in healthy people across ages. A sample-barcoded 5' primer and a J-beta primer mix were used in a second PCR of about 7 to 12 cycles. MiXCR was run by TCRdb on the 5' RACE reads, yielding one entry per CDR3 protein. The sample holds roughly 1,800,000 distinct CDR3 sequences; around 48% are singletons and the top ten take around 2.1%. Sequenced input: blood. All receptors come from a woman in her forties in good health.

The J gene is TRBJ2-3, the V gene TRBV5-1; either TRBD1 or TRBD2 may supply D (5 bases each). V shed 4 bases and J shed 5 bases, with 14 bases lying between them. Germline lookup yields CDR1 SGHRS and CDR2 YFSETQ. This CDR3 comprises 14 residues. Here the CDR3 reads CASSIRDAGDTQYF. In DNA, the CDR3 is TGCGCCAGCAGCATCCGGGACGCAGGAGATACGCAGTATTTT.

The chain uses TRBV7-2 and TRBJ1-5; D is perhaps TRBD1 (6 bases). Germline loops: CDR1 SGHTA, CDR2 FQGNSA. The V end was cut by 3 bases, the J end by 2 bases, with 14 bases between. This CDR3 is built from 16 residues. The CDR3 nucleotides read TGTGCCAGCAGCTTGGGCTTGGGGGCCCGCAATCAGCCCCAGCATTTT. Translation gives CASSLGLGARNQPQHF.

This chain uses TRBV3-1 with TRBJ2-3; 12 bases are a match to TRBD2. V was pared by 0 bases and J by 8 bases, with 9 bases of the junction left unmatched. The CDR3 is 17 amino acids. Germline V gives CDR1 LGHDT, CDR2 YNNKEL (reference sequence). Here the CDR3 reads CASSQEGLAGPEGTQYF. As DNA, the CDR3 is TGTGCCAGCAGCCAAGAAGGACTAGCGGGGCCTGAGGGTACGCAGTATTTT.

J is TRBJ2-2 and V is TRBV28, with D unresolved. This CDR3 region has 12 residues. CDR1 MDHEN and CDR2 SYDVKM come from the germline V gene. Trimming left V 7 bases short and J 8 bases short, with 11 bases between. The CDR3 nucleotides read TGTGCCAGCACTACTACTATAGGGGAGCTGTTTTTT. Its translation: CASTTTIGELFF.

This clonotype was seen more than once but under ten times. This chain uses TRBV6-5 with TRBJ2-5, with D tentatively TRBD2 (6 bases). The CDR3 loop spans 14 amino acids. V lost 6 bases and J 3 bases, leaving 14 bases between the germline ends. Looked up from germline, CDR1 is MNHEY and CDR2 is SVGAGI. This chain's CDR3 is CASSHGASEETQYF. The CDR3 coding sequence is TGTGCCAGCAGCCACGGGGCTAGCGAAGAGACCCAGTACTTC.

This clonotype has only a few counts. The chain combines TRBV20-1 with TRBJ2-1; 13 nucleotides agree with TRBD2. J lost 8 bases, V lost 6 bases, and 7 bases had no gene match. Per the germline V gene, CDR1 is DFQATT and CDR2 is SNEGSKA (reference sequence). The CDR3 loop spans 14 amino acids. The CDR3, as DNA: TGCAGTGCCGACGGGACTAGCGGGGTACATGAGCAGTTCTTC. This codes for CSADGTSGVHEQFF.

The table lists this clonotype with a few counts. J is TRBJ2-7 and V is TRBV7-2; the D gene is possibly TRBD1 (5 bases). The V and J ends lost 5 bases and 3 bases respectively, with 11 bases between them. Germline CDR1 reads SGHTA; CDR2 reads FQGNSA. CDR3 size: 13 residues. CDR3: CASSPMGLYEQYF. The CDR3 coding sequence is TGTGCCAGCAGCCCTATGGGGCTCTACGAGCAGTACTTC.

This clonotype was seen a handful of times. In DNA form, the CDR3 reads TGTGCCAGCAGTTTATTTACAGGTTCCTACGAGCAGTACTTC. It codes for CASSLFTGSYEQYF. The gene calls are TRBV28 and TRBJ2-7; the D gene is possibly TRBD1 (5 bases). This CDR3 region has 14 residues. V lost 1 base and J 1 base, leaving 8 bases between the germline ends. CDR1 and CDR2 from the germline V gene are MDHEN and SYDVKM.

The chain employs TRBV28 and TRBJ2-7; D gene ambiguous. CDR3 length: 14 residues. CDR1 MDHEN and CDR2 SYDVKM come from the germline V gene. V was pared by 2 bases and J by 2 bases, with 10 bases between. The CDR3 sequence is CASSLEYSTYEQYF. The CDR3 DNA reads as TGTGCCAGCAGTTTAGAGTACAGTACCTACGAGCAGTACTTC.

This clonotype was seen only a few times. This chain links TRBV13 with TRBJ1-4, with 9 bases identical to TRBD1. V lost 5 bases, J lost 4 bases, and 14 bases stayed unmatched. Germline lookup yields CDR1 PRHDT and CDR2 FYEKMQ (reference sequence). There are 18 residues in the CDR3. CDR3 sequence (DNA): TGTGCCAGCAGCCTTTCAGGGGCTGGGGACAGGGTTAATGAAAAACTGTTTTTT. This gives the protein CASSLSGAGDRVNEKLFF.

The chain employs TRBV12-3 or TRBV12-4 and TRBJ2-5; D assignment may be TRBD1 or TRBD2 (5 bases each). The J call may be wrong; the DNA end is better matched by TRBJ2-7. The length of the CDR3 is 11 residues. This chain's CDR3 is CASSRDAEQYF. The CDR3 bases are TGTGCCAGCAGTCGGGACGCCGAGCAGTACTTC.

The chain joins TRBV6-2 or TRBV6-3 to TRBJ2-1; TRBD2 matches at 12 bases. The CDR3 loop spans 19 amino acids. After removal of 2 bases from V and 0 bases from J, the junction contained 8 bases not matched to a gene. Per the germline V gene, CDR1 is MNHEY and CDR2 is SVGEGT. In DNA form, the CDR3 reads TGTGCCAGCAGTTACGTACTAGCGGGGGGTCGAGGCTCCTACAATGAGCAGTTCTTC. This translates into CASSYVLAGGRGSYNEQFF.

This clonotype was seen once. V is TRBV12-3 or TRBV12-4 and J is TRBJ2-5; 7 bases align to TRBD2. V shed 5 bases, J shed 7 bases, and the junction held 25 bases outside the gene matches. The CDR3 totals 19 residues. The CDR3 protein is CASSGQGSGRLHTTGTQYF. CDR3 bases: TGTGCCAGCAGTGGCCAGGGTAGCGGGCGGTTACATACGACGGGGACCCAGTACTTC.

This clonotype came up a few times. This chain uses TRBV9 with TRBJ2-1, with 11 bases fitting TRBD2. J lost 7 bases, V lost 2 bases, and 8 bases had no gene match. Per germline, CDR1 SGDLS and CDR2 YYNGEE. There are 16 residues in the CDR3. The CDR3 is CASSVPASGGWNEQFF. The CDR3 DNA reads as TGTGCCAGCAGCGTCCCAGCTAGCGGGGGGTGGAATGAGCAGTTCTTC.

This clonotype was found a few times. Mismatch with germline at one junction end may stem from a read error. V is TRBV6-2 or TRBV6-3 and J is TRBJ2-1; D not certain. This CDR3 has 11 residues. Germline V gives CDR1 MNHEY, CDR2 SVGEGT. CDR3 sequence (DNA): TGTGCTAGCAGCTCCCTTGTTGAGCAGTTCTTC. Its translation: CASSSLVEQFF.

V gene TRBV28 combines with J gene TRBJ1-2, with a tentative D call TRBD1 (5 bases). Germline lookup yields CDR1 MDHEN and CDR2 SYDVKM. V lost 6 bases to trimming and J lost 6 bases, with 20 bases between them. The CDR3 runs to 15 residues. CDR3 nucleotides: TGTGCCAGCAGCCTCTCCGGGGGGGGAAAGAATGGCTACACCTTC. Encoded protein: CASSLSGGGKNGYTF.

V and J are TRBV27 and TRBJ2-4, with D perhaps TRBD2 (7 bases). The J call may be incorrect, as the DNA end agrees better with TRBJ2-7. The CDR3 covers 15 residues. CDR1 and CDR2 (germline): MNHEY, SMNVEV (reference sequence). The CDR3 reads CASSLDGGRVYEQYF. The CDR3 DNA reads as TGTGCCAGCAGTCTTGACGGGGGGCGGGTTTACGAGCAGTACTTC.

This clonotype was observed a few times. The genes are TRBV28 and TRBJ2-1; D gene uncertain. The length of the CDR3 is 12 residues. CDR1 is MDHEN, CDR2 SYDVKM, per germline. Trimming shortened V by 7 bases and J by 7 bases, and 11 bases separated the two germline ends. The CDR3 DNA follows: TGTGCCAGCACCAAAAGAGCTAATGAGCAGTTCTTC. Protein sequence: CASTKRANEQFF.

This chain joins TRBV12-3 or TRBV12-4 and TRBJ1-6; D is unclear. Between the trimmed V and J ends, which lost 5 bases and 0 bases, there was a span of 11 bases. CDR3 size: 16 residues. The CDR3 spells CASSPSRSSYNSPLHF. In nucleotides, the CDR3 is TGTGCCAGCAGTCCCTCCAGAAGCTCCTATAATTCACCCCTCCACTTT.

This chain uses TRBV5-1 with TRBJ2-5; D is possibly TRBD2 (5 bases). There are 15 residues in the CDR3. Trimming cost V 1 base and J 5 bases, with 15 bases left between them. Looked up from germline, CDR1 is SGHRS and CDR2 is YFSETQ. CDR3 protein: CASSLIPARGETQYF. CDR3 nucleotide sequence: TGCGCCAGCAGCTTGATCCCGGCGCGCGGGGAGACCCAGTACTTC.